This record looks at one T cell receptor beta chain sequence and its context. The sample comes from a study of blood T cell repertoires in COVID-19. Cohort placement rested on clinical history that participants reported themselves. The CDR3 has 16 residues. V dropped 2 bases and J dropped 5 bases, with 19 bases sitting between them. Germline CDR1 MNHEY, CDR2 SVGAGI. The repertoire was sequenced with immunoSEQ multiplex PCR; TCRdb's copy has only in-frame clones and lacks some. The sample has over 200,000 clones, roughly 90% seen once. J is TRBJ2-7 and V is TRBV6-5, with D possibly matching TRBD1 (6 bases). The sequenced material came from PBMCs or T cells enriched from blood (not recorded which). The TCR was taken from a man aged 18 to 35 with acute COVID-19. CDR3 amino acids: CASSYEQGPSIHEQYF. The CDR3 nucleotides read TGTGCCAGCAGTTACGAGCAGGGGCCTTCCATCCACGAGCAGTACTTC.